This record covers a single T cell receptor beta chain. Its antigen remains unidentified. This may be a read error, as it is one base from a much larger clone. Libraries were made using PCR. Instrument used: Illumina HiSeq 2500. To reduce PCR and sequencing biases, unique molecular identifiers were incorporated into the TCR beta cDNA libraries. Per 1 to 10 million input T cells, 500,000 or so cDNA molecules were obtained, such that each molecule approximated one T cell. The patient libraries were prepared and sequenced with the same protocol used for the earlier healthy control dataset. Within a given batch, samples were prepared together, multiplexed and sequenced on the same HiSeq lane. The published analysis was carried out like this. Raw barcoded reads were processed with MIGEC, discarding single-read molecular identifier groups before consensus assembly and CDR3 extraction. Clonotype tables were post-analysed with VDJtools, normalizing diversity by down-sampling all datasets to the smallest sample size. To correct batch-related cross-sample contamination, repertoire overlap clustering matched CDR3 amino acid sequences but not nucleotide sequences. TCRdb handled the public reads itself, with Q25 trimming in fastp and clone calling in MiXCR, and kept productive beta chains. Each CDR3 protein appears once, grouped with its most common genes and DNA. The V and J calls follow TCRdb's processing rather than the paper's. Recorded for this sample are under 200,000 distinct CDR3 sequences; around 30% of them occurred a single time. The ten largest clones add up to 3% to 3.5% of the sample.

The data were taken from a study of post-analysis software for immune sequencing data (dated by TCRdb to between 2014 and 2016). Regarding the research as a whole: Relapsing-remitting, secondary progressive and progressive-relapsing multiple sclerosis were recorded as disease courses, and subtype annotation was lacking for some patients. The multiple sclerosis patient repertoires were compared with 11 previously published healthy control repertoires from donors aged roughly 6 to 25 years. A subset of samples was prepared in parallel using single-end sample barcoding, then pooled and co-amplified after Illumina adapter ligation.

Findings and caveats that apply to the study as a whole: Significantly lower normalized Chao1 diversity was found in multiple sclerosis patients than in controls, suggesting substantial peripheral T-cell clonal expansion. The control group was slightly older than the multiple sclerosis patient group. Strong co-clustering of samples prepared in the same batch was shown by direct clustering with F measure, prompting a batch-effect correction.

To demonstrate the VDJtools post-analysis software, the study profiled TCR beta repertoires from the peripheral blood of under 15 young patients with multiple sclerosis. The multiple sclerosis patients were children and adolescents between 6 and 15 years of age. The TCR originated in a girl between 2 and 17 years old with multiple sclerosis. The specimen sequenced was blood.

This receptor has the CDR3 CASSLDREATDTRYF. The DNA reads TGTGCCAGCAGTCTCGACAGGGAGGCCACAGATACGCGGTATTTT. The chain is encoded by TRBV12-3 or TRBV12-4 joined to TRBJ2-3; TRBD1 is perhaps the D gene, given 7 matching bases. The CDR3 runs 15 residues from the cysteine to the phenylalanine. The kept DNA is CDR3 alone, 45 bases in frame from the first base.